The 29 T cell receptor beta chains below come from one sample, sequenced in a study of STAT5B mutations in CD4+ large granular lymphocyte leukemia (dated by TCRdb to between 2021 and 2023). Library preparation was by the immunoSEQ multiplex PCR assay. TCRdb provides this immuneACCESS table in a form limited to in-frame rearrangements. Some clones are lacking; in checked studies, under half of them reflect an unresolved V gene, and why the rest are absent is not known. The sample contains 45,000 to 55,000 clones, about 70% of them found a single time. The ten largest account for roughly 1.4% of the sample. Material: CD4+ T cells from blood buffy coats. The origin of the receptors is a human donor in good health.

The CDR3 coding sequence is TGTGCCAGCAGCCGCCAGGGTCCAGGGACGTCAGAGACCCAGTACTTC. Translating gives CASSRQGPGTSETQYF. The V gene is TRBV7-9, the J gene TRBJ2-5, with D perhaps being TRBD1 or TRBD2 (5 bases each). The CDR3 has 16 amino acids. Per germline, CDR1 SEHNR and CDR2 FQNEAQ (reference sequence). V lost 5 bases to trimming and J lost 4 bases, with 20 bases between them. The full variable domain, with the rest looked up from reference TRBV7-9 and TRBJ2-5, is DTGVSQNPRHKITKRGQNVTFRCDPISEHNRLYWYRQTLGQGPEFLTYFQNEAQLEKSRLLSDRFSAERPKGSFSTLEIQRTEQGDSAMYLCASSRQGPGTSETQYFGPGTRLLVL.

The chain combines TRBV9 with TRBJ2-3; 9 bases are shared with TRBD2. Per germline, CDR1 SGDLS and CDR2 YYNGEE. With V trimmed by 0 bases and J by 2 bases, 16 bases remained unmatched. The CDR3 consists of 20 residues. CDR3 loop: CASSVASGAGGPGVTDTQYF. CDR3 nucleotide sequence: TGTGCCAGCAGCGTAGCGTCTGGAGCGGGGGGCCCCGGAGTCACAGATACGCAGTATTTT.

V and J are TRBV14 and TRBJ2-7; 7 nucleotides match TRBD2. The germline V gene encodes CDR1 SGHDN and CDR2 FVKESK. V lost 6 bases, J lost 4 bases, and 6 bases stayed unmatched. The CDR3 totals 13 residues. CDR3 sequence reads: CASRGEGGYEQYV. CDR3 nucleotides: TGTGCCAGCAGGGGGGAGGGAGGATACGAGCAGTACGTC.

J is TRBJ1-4 and V is TRBV29-1; the D gene is possibly TRBD1 (6 bases). Germline CDR1 reads SQVTM; CDR2 reads ANQGSEA. Trimming left V 3 bases short and J 3 bases short, with 14 bases between. The CDR3 has 15 amino acids. The CDR3 DNA is TGCAGCGTTGAGATGGGGGGGGGCCCTAATGAAAAACTGTTTTTT. It codes for CSVEMGGGPNEKLFF.

The chain recombines TRBV5-1 with TRBJ2-2; TRBD1 or TRBD2 may be the D gene (5 bases each). This CDR3 spans 14 amino acids. Deletions cut 0 bases from V and 5 bases from J, with 8 bases between. Germline-derived CDR1 and CDR2 are SGHRS and YFSETQ. CDR3 nucleotide sequence: TGCGCCAGCAGCTTGGCTGGGGGTACCGGGGAGCTGTTTTTT. Encoded protein: CASSLAGGTGELFF.

The gene calls are TRBV7-9 and TRBJ2-1; a weak D match, TRBD2 (7 bases). Germline loops: CDR1 SEHNR, CDR2 FQNEAQ (reference sequence). The CDR3 extends over 13 amino acids. V was shortened by 7 bases and J by 3 bases, with 10 bases between the two germline ends. DNA for the CDR3: TGTGCCAGCATGGGGGGGCACTACAATGAGCAGTTCTTC. Residues: CASMGGHYNEQFF. The whole variable domain, filled in from reference TRBV7-9 and TRBJ2-1, reads DTGVSQNPRHKITKRGQNVTFRCDPISEHNRLYWYRQTLGQGPEFLTYFQNEAQLEKSRLLSDRFSAERPKGSFSTLEIQRTEQGDSAMYLCASMGGHYNEQFFGPGTRLTVL.

This sequence joins TRBV6-6 and TRBJ1-5, with 11 bases lining up with TRBD1. The CDR3 has 16 residues. Germline CDR1 is MNHNY and CDR2 is SVGAGI (reference sequence). Trimming at V came to 6 bases and at J to 5 bases, leaving 9 bases not matched to a gene. CDR3: CASSAAGQGADQPQHF. The CDR3, as DNA: TGTGCCAGCAGCGCCGCCGGACAGGGGGCTGATCAGCCCCAGCATTTT.

V gene TRBV19 combines with J gene TRBJ2-1; 12 nucleotides align to TRBD1. The V segment lost 9 bases and the J segment 10 bases; nucleotides outside the gene matches: 10. The CDR3 extends over 14 amino acids. Germline CDR1 and CDR2: LNHDA and SQIVND (reference sequence). The CDR3 loop is CASLGQGAFAEQFF. The CDR3 DNA sequence: TGTGCCAGCCTGGGACAGGGGGCCTTTGCGGAGCAGTTCTTC.

V and J are TRBV4-1 and TRBJ1-3; D is unclear. The CDR3 spans 15 residues. In germline, CDR1 is MGHRA, CDR2 YSYEKL. Trimming removed 1 base at V and 2 bases at J, with 9 bases between. The CDR3 is CASSQGTLTGNTIYF. CDR3 bases: TGCGCCAGCAGCCAAGGGACCTTGACTGGAAACACCATATATTTT.

This clone has a handful of counts. The CDR3 protein is CASSLAGTGGVGTEAFF. As DNA, the CDR3 is TGCGCCAGCAGCTTGGCGGGGACAGGGGGCGTGGGCACTGAAGCTTTCTTT. The chain has TRBV5-1 and TRBJ1-1, with 12 bases lining up with TRBD1. The CDR3 is 17 residues long. With 0 bases clipped from V and 4 bases from J, the junction kept 7 bases outside the gene matches. Germline CDR1 and CDR2: SGHRS and YFSETQ.

This chain connects TRBV7-2 to TRBJ2-5; perhaps D is TRBD1 or TRBD2 (5 bases each). V lost 4 bases and J 7 bases, leaving 16 bases between the germline ends. The CDR3 extends over 14 amino acids. CDR1 and CDR2 from the germline V gene are SGHTA and FQGNSA. The chain's CDR3 is CASSYSEGQGTQYF. The DNA of the CDR3 is TGTGCCAGCAGCTATAGTGAGGGGCAGGGGACCCAGTACTTC.

J is TRBJ2-5 and V is TRBV7-9, with TRBD2 matching 11 bases. The CDR3 extends over 13 amino acids. Per the germline V gene, CDR1 is SEHNR and CDR2 is FQNEAQ (reference sequence). J lost 5 bases, V lost 8 bases, and 4 bases had no gene match. The CDR3 loop reads CASLAGGAETQYF. CDR3 DNA sequence: TGTGCCAGCCTAGCGGGGGGCGCCGAGACCCAGTACTTC.

The chain employs TRBV6-6 and TRBJ1-5; 8 positions agree with TRBD1. J was trimmed by 6 bases and V by 5 bases; bases with no gene match: 12. Germline-derived CDR1 and CDR2 are MNHNY and SVGAGI (reference sequence). The CDR3 runs to 16 residues. The CDR3 reads CASSRGSRGRGQPQHF. Written as DNA, the CDR3 is TGTGCCAGCAGTAGGGGATCCAGGGGGCGGGGTCAGCCCCAGCATTTT.

This clone appeared a few times. This chain uses TRBV2 with TRBJ2-7; D uncertain. This CDR3 region has 12 residues. The V and J ends lost 5 bases and 7 bases respectively, with 12 bases between them. Germline CDR1 reads SNHLY; CDR2 reads FYNNEI. CDR3 region: CASSLQAVEQYF. DNA for the CDR3: TGTGCCAGCAGTCTGCAGGCTGTTGAGCAGTACTTC.

V and J are TRBV18 and TRBJ1-1, with D hard to call. The CDR3 spans 15 residues. Trimming took off 3 bases at V and 1 base at J, with 12 bases between the two ends. In germline, CDR1 is KGHSH, CDR2 LQKENI. In DNA, the CDR3 is TGTGCCAGCTCACCTTCCTGGGGTCAGAACACTGAAGCTTTCTTT. The encoded protein is CASSPSWGQNTEAFF.

The V call is TRBV9, the J call TRBJ2-5; D is uncertain. Germline V gene sequence: CDR1 SGDLS, CDR2 YYNGEE. The CDR3 runs to 14 residues. V dropped 0 bases and J dropped 2 bases, with 8 bases sitting between them. As DNA, the CDR3 is TGTGCCAGCAGCGTAGGGGTGACGCAAGAGACCCAGTACTTC. It yields the protein CASSVGVTQETQYF.

This rearrangement joins TRBV28 to TRBJ1-1; D is possibly TRBD1 (5 bases). This CDR3 contains 15 residues. Germline lookup yields CDR1 MDHEN and CDR2 SYDVKM. Trimming shortened V by 5 bases and J by 0 bases, and 13 bases separated the two germline ends. The CDR3 nucleotides are TGTGCCAGCAGTCCCCGGGGCAGCTTGAACACTGAAGCTTTCTTT. Amino acid sequence: CASSPRGSLNTEAFF. The whole variable domain, remainder taken from reference TRBV28 and TRBJ1-1, is DVKVTQSSRYLVKRTGEKVFLECVQDMDHENMFWYRQDPGLGLRLIYFSYDVKMKEKGDIPEGYSVSREKKERFSLILESASTNQTSMYLCASSPRGSLNTEAFFGQGTRLTVV.

The chain has TRBV18 and TRBJ2-7, with TRBD2 as a possible D gene (6 bases). Trimming took 3 bases from V and 0 from J, leaving 12 bases between them. Germline V lookup: CDR1 KGHSH, CDR2 LQKENI. CDR3 length: 15 residues. The chain's CDR3 is CASSPNGGSSYEQYF. The CDR3 DNA reads TGTGCCAGCTCACCGAATGGGGGGAGCTCCTACGAGCAGTACTTC.

The rearrangement uses TRBV5-1 and TRBJ2-3; a possible D gene is TRBD1 (6 bases). This CDR3 has 15 residues. Germline CDR1 reads SGHRS; CDR2 reads YFSETQ. The V gene lost 2 bases and the J gene lost 0 bases, with 10 bases spanning the gap. CDR3 in amino acids: CASSFNDRSTDTQYF. CDR3 sequence (DNA): TGCGCCAGCAGCTTCAACGACAGGAGCACAGATACGCAGTATTTT.

The chain couples TRBV6-5 to TRBJ2-3, with 7 positions matching TRBD1. The CDR3 totals 15 residues. Germline V CDR1 and CDR2: MNHEY, SVGAGI. V shed 6 bases and J 6 bases; nucleotides not matched to a gene: 12. CDR3 in DNA: TGTGCCAGCAGCAAATCGGGACAGCCATCGGATACGCAGTATTTT. Protein product: CASSKSGQPSDTQYF.

The chain recombines TRBV7-6 with TRBJ2-5; D unresolved. V was clipped by 3 bases and J by 5 bases, with 7 bases between them. The CDR3 is 12 amino acids. CDR1 and CDR2 (germline): SGHVS, FNYEAQ. CDR3 sequence (DNA): TGTGCCAGCAGCTTTGTCGAGGAGACCCAGTACTTC. This sequence encodes CASSFVEETQYF.

Only a few counts were recorded for this clone. The chain uses TRBV9 and TRBJ2-5, with TRBD2 matching 10 bases. Trimming removed 0 bases from V and 2 bases from J; junction bases left unmatched: 1. Germline V lookup: CDR1 SGDLS, CDR2 YYNGEE. The CDR3 covers 15 residues. This CDR3 reads CASSVAAGGQETQYF. The CDR3 DNA follows: TGTGCCAGCAGCGTAGCAGCGGGGGGGCAAGAGACCCAGTACTTC.

The gene calls are TRBV5-1 and TRBJ2-5; D not resolved. CDR3 length: 13 residues. The V and J ends lost 4 bases and 6 bases respectively, with 13 bases between them. Germline V gives CDR1 SGHRS, CDR2 YFSETQ. CDR3 nucleotide sequence: TGCGCCAGCAGCGCCGGACCCGACCAGACCCAGTACTTC. Amino acid sequence: CASSAGPDQTQYF.

The V call is TRBV6-4, the J call TRBJ2-3, with 10 positions matching TRBD2. This CDR3 has 14 residues. In germline, CDR1 is MRHNA, CDR2 SNTAGT. V dropped 10 bases and J dropped 5; count of bases not matched to a gene: 9. The CDR3 DNA follows: TGTGCCATCGCTCTGGAGCGGGGGGGAGATACGCAGTATTTT. It is translated as CAIALERGGDTQYF.

Note on this clone: A read error may account for a junction end that differs from germline. This chain's CDR3 is CASSTGLQGTQYF. The CDR3, as DNA: TGTGCCAGTAGTACGGGACTGCAAGGGACCCAGTACTTC. This chain joins TRBV19 and TRBJ2-5; TRBD2 might be the D (6 bases). CDR3 length: 13 residues. Germline V gene lookup returns CDR1 LNHDA and CDR2 SQIVND (reference sequence).

The sample holds a few counts of this clone. The chain employs TRBV7-3 and TRBJ2-7; perhaps TRBD2 as D (6 bases). V gave up 2 bases and J gave up 0 bases, with 11 bases separating them. The germline V gene encodes CDR1 SGHTA and CDR2 FQGTGA. This CDR3 spans 15 amino acids. CDR3 bases: TGTGCCAGCAGCTTAGGGGGAGGAAGCTCCTACGAGCAGTACTTC. The encoded protein is CASSLGGGSSYEQYF.

The chain has TRBV18 and TRBJ2-1, with D hard to call. This CDR3 comprises 14 residues. V was pared by 3 bases and J by 8 bases, with 14 bases between. Looked up from germline, CDR1 is KGHSH and CDR2 is LQKENI. The CDR3 DNA follows: TGTGCCAGCTCACCCCCATCAAAGCCCGATGAGCAGTTCTTC. Protein product: CASSPPSKPDEQFF.

This chain links TRBV6-5 with TRBJ2-3; possible D gene TRBD1, 6 bases. The CDR3 consists of 14 residues. V lost 6 bases to trimming and J lost 2 bases, with 12 bases between them. Germline CDR1 MNHEY, CDR2 SVGAGI. The CDR3 sequence is CASSPRGITDTQYF. The CDR3 DNA follows: TGTGCCAGCAGCCCTAGGGGGATCACAGATACGCAGTATTTT.

This clone has more than one count but fewer than ten. The chain carries TRBV19 and TRBJ1-1; 9 bases match TRBD1. J was trimmed by 3 bases and V by 6 bases; bases with no gene match: 8. The V gene's germline CDR1 is LNHDA and CDR2 SQIVND (reference sequence). The CDR3 spans 15 residues. The CDR3 is CASSQTGGIDTEAFF. The CDR3 coding sequence is TGTGCCAGTAGCCAAACAGGGGGCATCGACACTGAAGCTTTCTTT. Drawing the rest from reference TRBV19 and TRBJ1-1, the complete variable domain is DGGITQSPKYLFRKEGQNVTLSCEQNLNHDAMYWYRQDPGQGLRLIYYSQIVNDFQKGDIAEGYSVSREKKESFPLTVTSAQKNPTAFYLCASSQTGGIDTEAFFGQGTRLTVV.